This T cell receptor (beta chain) was captured by sequencing in a study of identical twins' blood T cells. Each CDR3 protein gets one entry after TCRdb re-called the 5' RACE reads with MiXCR. The sample includes hundreds of thousands of distinct CDR3 sequences, roughly 30% of them seen just once. Reared together, all three twin pairs probably met the same infectious agents and vaccines. Study-level results: Each donor's most abundant TCRbeta clonotypes shared more CDR3 sequences with her twin than unrelated donors. Even for out-of-frame TCRbeta, twins reportedly shared V gene usage much more than unrelated donors.

Notes on this clonotype: Antigen unknown.

The CDR3 loop spans 16 amino acids. V dropped 5 bases and J dropped 3 bases, with 19 bases sitting between them. This TCR came from a woman aged 18-49 years in good health. Input material: PBMCs. V usage is TRBV12-3 or TRBV12-4 and J usage is TRBJ1-1; D not resolved. CDR3 in DNA: TGTGCCAGCAGTCTCCCGGGTGTTCGACCGGACACTGAAGCTTTCTTT. This encodes CASSLPGVRPDTEAFF.